The T cell receptor beta chain described here comes from a study of CD4 T cells in relation to SARS-CoV-2 and coronaviruses. The unexposed donors gave CD4+ T cells in 2011-2018, prior to COVID-19. A remark on this clone: As yet, its antigen is unknown.

Germline values: CDR1 KGHSH, CDR2 LQKENI. Trimming stripped 3 bases from V and 4 bases from J, with 16 bases between. The CDR3 sequence is 16 residues long. Whole-study findings and limits: Each donor contributed either pre-pandemic or post-infection samples, not both.

Measured with immunoSEQ multiplex PCR; TCRdb has only the in-frame clones, and not every one. The data show 55,000 to 75,000 clones, 87% seen once. The source is a human donor in good health. The sequenced material came from memory CD4+ T cells from PBMCs. This chain links TRBV18 with TRBJ2-1, with D perhaps matching TRBD2 (5 bases). Here the CDR3 reads CASSPSRGSRYNEQFF. CDR3 nucleotides: TGTGCCAGCTCACCGTCCCGGGGTTCTAGGTACAATGAGCAGTTCTTC.